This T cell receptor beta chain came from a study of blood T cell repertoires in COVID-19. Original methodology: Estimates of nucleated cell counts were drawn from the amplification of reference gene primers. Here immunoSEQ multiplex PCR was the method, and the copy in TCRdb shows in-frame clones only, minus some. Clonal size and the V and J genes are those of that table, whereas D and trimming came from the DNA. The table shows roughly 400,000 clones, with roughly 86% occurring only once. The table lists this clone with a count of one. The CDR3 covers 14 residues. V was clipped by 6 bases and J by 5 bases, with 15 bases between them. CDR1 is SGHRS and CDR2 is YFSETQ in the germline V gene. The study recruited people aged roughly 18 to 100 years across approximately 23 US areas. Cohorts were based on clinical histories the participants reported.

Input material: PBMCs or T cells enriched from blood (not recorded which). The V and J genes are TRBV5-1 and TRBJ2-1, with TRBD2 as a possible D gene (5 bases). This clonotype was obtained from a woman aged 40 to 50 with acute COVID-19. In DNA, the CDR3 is TGCGCCAGCACCACGTCCTGGGGAGACAATGAGCAGTTCTTC. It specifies CASTTSWGDNEQFF.